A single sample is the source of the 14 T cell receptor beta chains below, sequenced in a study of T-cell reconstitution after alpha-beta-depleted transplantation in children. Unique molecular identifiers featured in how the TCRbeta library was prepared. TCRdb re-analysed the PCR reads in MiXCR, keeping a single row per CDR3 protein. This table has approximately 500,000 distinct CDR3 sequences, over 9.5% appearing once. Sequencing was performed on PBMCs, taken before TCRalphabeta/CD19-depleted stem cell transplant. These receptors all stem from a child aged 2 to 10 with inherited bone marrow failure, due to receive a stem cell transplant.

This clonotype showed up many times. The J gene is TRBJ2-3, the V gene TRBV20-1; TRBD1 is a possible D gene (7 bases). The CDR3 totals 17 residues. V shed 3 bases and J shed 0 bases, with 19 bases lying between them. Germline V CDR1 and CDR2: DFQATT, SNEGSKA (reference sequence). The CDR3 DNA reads TGCAGTGCTAGCTGGGCAGGGGGGAGTGATAGCACAGATACGCAGTATTTT. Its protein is CSASWAGGSDSTDTQYF.

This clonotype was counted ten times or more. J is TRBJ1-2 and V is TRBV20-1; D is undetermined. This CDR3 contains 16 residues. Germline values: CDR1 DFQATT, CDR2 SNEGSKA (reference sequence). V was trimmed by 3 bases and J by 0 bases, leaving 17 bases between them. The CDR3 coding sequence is TGCAGTGCTAGTAAATATGGCGGCAACACTAACTATGGCTACACCTTC. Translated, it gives CSASKYGGNTNYGYTF.

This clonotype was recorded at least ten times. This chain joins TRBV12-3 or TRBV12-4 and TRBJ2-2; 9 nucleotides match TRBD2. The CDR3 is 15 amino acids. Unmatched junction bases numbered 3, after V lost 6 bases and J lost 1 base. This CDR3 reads CASRRLAVNTGELFF. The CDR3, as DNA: TGTGCCAGCAGGAGACTAGCGGTGAACACCGGGGAGCTGTTTTTT.

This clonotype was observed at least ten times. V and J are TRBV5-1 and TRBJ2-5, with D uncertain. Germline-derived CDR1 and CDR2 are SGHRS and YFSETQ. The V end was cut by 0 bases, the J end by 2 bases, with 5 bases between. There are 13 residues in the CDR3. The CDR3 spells CASSLVAQETQYF. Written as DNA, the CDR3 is TGCGCCAGCAGCTTGGTAGCTCAAGAGACCCAGTACTTC.

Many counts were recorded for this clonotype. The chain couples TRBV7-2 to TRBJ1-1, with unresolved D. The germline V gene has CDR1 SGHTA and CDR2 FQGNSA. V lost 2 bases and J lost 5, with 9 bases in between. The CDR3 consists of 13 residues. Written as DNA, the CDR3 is TGTGCCAGCAGCTTATACGGTGCAACTGAAGCTTTCTTT. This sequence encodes CASSLYGATEAFF. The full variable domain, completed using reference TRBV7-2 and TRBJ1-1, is GAGVSQSPSNKVTEKGKDVELRCDPISGHTALYWYRQSLGQGLEFLIYFQGNSAPDKSGLPSDRFSAERTGGSVSTLTIQRTQQEDSAVYLCASSLYGATEAFFGQGTRLTVV.

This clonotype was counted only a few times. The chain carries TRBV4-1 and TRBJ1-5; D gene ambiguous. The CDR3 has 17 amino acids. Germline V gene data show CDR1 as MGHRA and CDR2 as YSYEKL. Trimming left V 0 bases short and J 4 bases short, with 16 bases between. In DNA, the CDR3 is TGCGCCAGCAGCCAAGATCTAGGGAGGATGGGGAATCAGCCCCAGCATTTT. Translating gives CASSQDLGRMGNQPQHF.

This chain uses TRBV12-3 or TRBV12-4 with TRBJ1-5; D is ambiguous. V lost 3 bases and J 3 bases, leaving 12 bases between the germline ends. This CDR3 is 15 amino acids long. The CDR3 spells CASSFSGRLNQPQHF. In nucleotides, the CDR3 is TGTGCCAGCAGTTTCTCAGGACGGCTCAATCAGCCCCAGCATTTT.

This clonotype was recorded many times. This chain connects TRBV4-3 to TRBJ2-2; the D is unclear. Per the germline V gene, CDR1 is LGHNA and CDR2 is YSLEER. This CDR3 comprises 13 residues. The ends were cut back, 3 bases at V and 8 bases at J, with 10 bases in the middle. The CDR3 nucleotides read TGCGCCAGCAGCCATGAAGGTGTGGGGGAGCTGTTTTTT. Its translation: CASSHEGVGELFF.

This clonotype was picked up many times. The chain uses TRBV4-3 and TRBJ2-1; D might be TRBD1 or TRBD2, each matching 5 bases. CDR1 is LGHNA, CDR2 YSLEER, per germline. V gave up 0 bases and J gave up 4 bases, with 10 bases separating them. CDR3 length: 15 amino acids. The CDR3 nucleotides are TGCGCCAGCAGCCAAGATCGAGGGGATTACAATGAGCAGTTCTTC. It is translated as CASSQDRGDYNEQFF.

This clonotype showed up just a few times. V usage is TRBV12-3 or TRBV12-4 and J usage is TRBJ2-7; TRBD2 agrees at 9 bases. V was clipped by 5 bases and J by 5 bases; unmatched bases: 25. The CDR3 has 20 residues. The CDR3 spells CASSPDFRVLRAASGNEQYF. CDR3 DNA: TGTGCCAGCAGTCCCGATTTTCGGGTACTTAGGGCTGCTAGCGGGAACGAGCAGTACTTC.

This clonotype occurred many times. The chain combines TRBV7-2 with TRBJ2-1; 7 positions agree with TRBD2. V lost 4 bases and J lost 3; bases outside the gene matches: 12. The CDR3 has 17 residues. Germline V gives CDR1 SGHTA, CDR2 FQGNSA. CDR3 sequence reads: CASSSVMWLADYNEQFF. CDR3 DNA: TGTGCCAGCAGCTCTGTGATGTGGCTAGCGGACTACAATGAGCAGTTCTTC.

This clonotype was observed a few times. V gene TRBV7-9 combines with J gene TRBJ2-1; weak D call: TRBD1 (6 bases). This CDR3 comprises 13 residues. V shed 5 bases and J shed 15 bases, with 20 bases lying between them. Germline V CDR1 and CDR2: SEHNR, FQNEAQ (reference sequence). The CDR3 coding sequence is TGTGCCAGCAGCCGGGAATCGACAGGAATGGGGTTCTTC. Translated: CASSRESTGMGFF.

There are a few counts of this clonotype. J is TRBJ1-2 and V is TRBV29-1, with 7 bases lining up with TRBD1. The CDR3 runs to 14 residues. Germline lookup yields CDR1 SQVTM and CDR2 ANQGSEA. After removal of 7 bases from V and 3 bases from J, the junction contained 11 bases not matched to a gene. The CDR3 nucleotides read TGCAGCGCTTTAACCGACAGGGCAGACTATGGCTACACCTTC. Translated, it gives CSALTDRADYGYTF. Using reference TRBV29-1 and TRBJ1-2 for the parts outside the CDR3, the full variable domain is SAVISQKPSRDICQRGTSLTIQCQVDSQVTMMFWYRQQPGQSLTLIATANQGSEATYESGFVIDKFPISRPNLTFSTLTVSNMSPEDSSIYLCSALTDRADYGYTFGSGTRLTVV.

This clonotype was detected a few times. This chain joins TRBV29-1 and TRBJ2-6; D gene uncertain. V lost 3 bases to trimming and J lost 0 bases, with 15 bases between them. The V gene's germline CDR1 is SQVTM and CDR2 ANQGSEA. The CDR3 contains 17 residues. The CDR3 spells CSVDRTGLSSGANVLTF. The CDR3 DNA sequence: TGCAGCGTTGATAGGACGGGCCTCTCCTCTGGGGCCAACGTCCTGACTTTC. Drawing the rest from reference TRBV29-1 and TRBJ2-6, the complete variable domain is SAVISQKPSRDICQRGTSLTIQCQVDSQVTMMFWYRQQPGQSLTLIATANQGSEATYESGFVIDKFPISRPNLTFSTLTVSNMSPEDSSIYLCSVDRTGLSSGANVLTFGAGSRLTVL.